This T cell receptor (beta chain) is drawn from a study of T cell responses to AZD1222 COVID-19 vaccine. Study-level points and caveats: Reports indicate that nearly half of spike-specific TCRs are directed at unmutated variant regions. Just 5 to 7 AZD1222 recipients were seropositive at baseline. Repertoire samples came only from after the peak T cell response.

About this clone: Its antigen is as yet unknown.

The method was immunoSEQ multiplex PCR; TCRdb's version includes in-frame clones alone and lacks a portion of them. This sample carries around 99,000 clones, around 93% of them seen once, and the ten largest clones take 8% to 9.5%. This receptor was obtained from an adult who received the AZD1222 COVID-19 vaccine. Source: peripheral blood, taken 28 days after the second AZD1222 dose.

In nucleotides, the CDR3 is TGTGCAAGTCGCTTAGCGCCAAGGGTTACCTACGAGCAGTACTTC. Amino acids: CASRLAPRVTYEQYF. The chain recombines TRBV12-2 with TRBJ2-7. TRBV12-2 has pseudogene status. The length of the CDR3 is 15 residues.